Sequencing of this TCR beta chain was carried out in a study of CD8 T cells in Susac syndrome. Trimming left V 1 base short and J 5 bases short, with 9 bases between. This CDR3 has 14 residues. Germline V gene lookup returns CDR1 MNHNS and CDR2 SASEGT. It was with random hexamers that about 0.45 to 1 ug RNA was reverse transcribed. Across 54 Vbeta and 13 Jbeta, TCR beta CDR3 was amplified with immunoSEQ multiplex PCR. MiXCR, applied by TCRdb to the immunoSEQ multiplex PCR reads, yields one record per CDR3 protein. The sample has over 300,000 distinct CDR3 sequences; about 91% are singletons. TEMRA cells were FACS-enriched and CD8+ and CD4+ T cells negatively isolated. Broader study findings: An acknowledgment was made by the study that its TCR sequencing and HLA analysis involved relatively few individuals.

About this clonotype itself: Antigen specificity is unknown.

The chain combines TRBV6-1 with TRBJ1-5, with D possibly being TRBD1 (5 bases). This TCR was sampled from a human donor with multiple sclerosis. The specimen sequenced was CD4+ T cells from PBMCs. CDR3 amino acids: CASSEGTPYQPQHF. The CDR3 DNA sequence: TGTGCCAGCAGTGAAGGGACACCCTATCAGCCCCAGCATTTT.